The next 5 T cell receptor beta chains were all read from a single sample in a study of blood T cell repertoires in COVID-19. Measured with immunoSEQ multiplex PCR; TCRdb has only the in-frame clones, and not every one. The data hold 200,000 to 250,000 clones, with roughly 85% observed a single time. The material sequenced was peripheral blood. The receptors stem from a man aged 50 to 60 with COVID-19, enrolled during active disease.

The chain employs TRBV4-1 and TRBJ1-1, with 8 bases that match TRBD1. Unmatched junction bases numbered 1, after V lost 0 bases and J lost 4 bases. The germline V gene has CDR1 MGHRA and CDR2 YSYEKL. The CDR3 runs to 14 residues. CDR3 region: CASSQDGTGTEAFF. CDR3 DNA: TGCGCCAGCAGCCAAGATGGGACAGGCACTGAAGCTTTCTTT.

This rearrangement joins TRBV27 to TRBJ1-5, with D unclear. The CDR3 has 13 residues. Trimming took 2 bases from V and 7 from J, leaving 9 bases between them. Germline-derived CDR1 and CDR2 are MNHEY and SMNVEV (reference sequence). In DNA, the CDR3 is TGTGCCAGCAGTTTAAATGGTGGCCAGCCCCAGCATTTT. This encodes CASSLNGGQPQHF.

The rearrangement links TRBV4-1 to TRBJ1-5; 9 nucleotides line up with TRBD1. Germline V gene data show CDR1 as MGHRA and CDR2 as YSYEKL. The CDR3 contains 19 residues. V gave up 1 base and J gave up 3 bases; unmatched junction bases: 13. The CDR3 nucleotides read TGCGCCAGCAGCCAAGCTTGGGACAGGGCTATCGGGACCAATCAGCCCCAGCATTTT. It translates to CASSQAWDRAIGTNQPQHF.

The V and J genes are TRBV25-1 and TRBJ2-2; maybe TRBD1 (6 bases). V was trimmed by 8 bases and J by 2 bases, leaving 15 bases between them. Germline V gene lookup returns CDR1 MGHDK and CDR2 SYGVNS. This CDR3 is built from 15 residues. CDR3 loop: CASGVRGTNTGELFF. DNA of the CDR3: TGTGCCAGCGGAGTCAGGGGCACCAACACCGGGGAGCTGTTTTTT.

This chain links TRBV24-1 with TRBJ2-5, with 9 bases identical to TRBD1. CDR3 length: 16 residues. The germline CDR1 and CDR2 sequences are KGHDR and SFDVKD. With V trimmed by 4 bases and J by 4 bases, 9 bases remained unmatched. Here the CDR3 reads CATSEPPGQGSETQYF. In nucleotides, the CDR3 is TGTGCCACCAGTGAACCCCCGGGACAGGGTTCAGAGACCCAGTACTTC.